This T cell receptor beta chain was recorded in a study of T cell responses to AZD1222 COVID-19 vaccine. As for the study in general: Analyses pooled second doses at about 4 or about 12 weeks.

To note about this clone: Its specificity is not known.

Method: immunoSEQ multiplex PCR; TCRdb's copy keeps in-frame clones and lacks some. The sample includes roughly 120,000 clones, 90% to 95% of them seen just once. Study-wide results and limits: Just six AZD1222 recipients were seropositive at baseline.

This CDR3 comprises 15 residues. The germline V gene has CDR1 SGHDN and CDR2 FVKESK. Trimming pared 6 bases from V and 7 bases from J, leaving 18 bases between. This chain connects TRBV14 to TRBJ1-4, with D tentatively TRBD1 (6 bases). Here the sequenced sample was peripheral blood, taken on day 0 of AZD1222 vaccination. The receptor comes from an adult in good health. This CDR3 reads CASRLTGTGSEKLFF. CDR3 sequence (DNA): TGTGCCAGCAGGCTTACAGGGACCGGTAGTGAAAAACTGTTTTTT. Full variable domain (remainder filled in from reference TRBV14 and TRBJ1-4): EAGVTQFPSHSVIEKGQTVTLRCDPISGHDNLYWYRRVMGKEIKFLLHFVKESKQDESGMPNNRFLAERTGGTYSTLKVQPAELEDSGVYFCASRLTGTGSEKLFFGSGTQLSVL.